Listed below are T cell receptor beta chains from one sample, sequenced in a study of beta chain features in type 1 diabetes. Method: immunoSEQ multiplex PCR; TCRdb's copy keeps in-frame clones and lacks some. The data hold some 370,000 clones, with 8.5% to 10% observed a single time. The sequenced sample consisted of central memory CD4+ T cells from blood. Receptors originate from a man aged 25 to 40 with type 1 diabetes. Both conserved end residues are part of each CDR3. Each record gives: J gene, V gene, clone size, D gene, CDR3 protein, CDR3 DNA. The D gene is left open where the match is weak. Where a row states a size, it is once, few, many or the class of an expanded clone; other rows omit it.

j_gene: TRBJ2-7
v_gene: TRBV5-6
abundance: -
d_gene: -
CDR3aa: CASSLGGGAGVSREQYF
CDR3nt: TGTGCCAGCAGCTTGGGAGGGGGCGCGGGAGTCTCACGGGAGCAGTACTTC

j_gene: TRBJ2-3
v_gene: TRBV5-1
abundance: -
d_gene: -
CDR3aa: CASSLQSTDTQYF
CDR3nt: TGCGCCAGCAGCTTACAATCCACAGATACGCAGTATTTT

j_gene: TRBJ2-7
v_gene: TRBV28
abundance: -
d_gene: -
CDR3aa: CASSLGGYEQYF
CDR3nt: TGTGCCAGCAGCTTAGGCGGGTACGAGCAGTACTTC

j_gene: TRBJ1-1
v_gene: TRBV6-5
abundance: -
d_gene: -
CDR3aa: CASSHRSAMNTEAFF
CDR3nt: TGTGCCAGCAGTCATAGGTCAGCAATGAACACTGAAGCTTTCTTT

j_gene: TRBJ2-3
v_gene: TRBV28
abundance: -
d_gene: -
CDR3aa: CASSSVWDVSTDTQYF
CDR3nt: TGTGCCAGCAGTTCGGTCTGGGACGTTAGCACAGATACGCAGTATTTT

j_gene: TRBJ1-2
v_gene: TRBV28
abundance: few
d_gene: -
CDR3aa: CASSPPLGPSGYTF
CDR3nt: TGTGCCAGCAGTCCCCCCCTCGGGCCCTCGGGCTACACCTTC

j_gene: TRBJ2-1
v_gene: TRBV29-1
abundance: -
d_gene: -
CDR3aa: CSVALRAYNEQFF
CDR3nt: TGCAGCGTCGCCCTTAGGGCTTACAATGAGCAGTTCTTC

j_gene: TRBJ1-4
v_gene: TRBV6-1
abundance: few
d_gene: -
CDR3aa: CASSEVQGSREKLFF
CDR3nt: TGTGCCAGCAGTGAAGTACAGGGCTCCCGCGAAAAACTGTTTTTT

j_gene: TRBJ2-1
v_gene: TRBV29-1
abundance: few
d_gene: TRBD1
CDR3aa: CSVTGTGRNEQFF
CDR3nt: TGCAGCGTTACCGGGACAGGGCGCAATGAGCAGTTCTTC

j_gene: TRBJ2-1
v_gene: TRBV5-1
abundance: few
d_gene: -
CDR3aa: CASSLRAQAYNEQFF
CDR3nt: TGCGCCAGCAGCTTGAGAGCACAGGCCTACAATGAGCAGTTCTTC

j_gene: TRBJ2-2
v_gene: TRBV11-1
abundance: many
d_gene: TRBD1
CDR3aa: CASSQDRGRTGELFF
CDR3nt: TGTGCCAGCAGCCAGGACAGGGGGCGCACCGGGGAGCTGTTTTTT

j_gene: TRBJ2-3
v_gene: TRBV7-2
abundance: many
d_gene: -
CDR3aa: CASSLTDTQYF
CDR3nt: TGTGCCAGCAGCCTCACAGATACGCAGTATTTT

j_gene: TRBJ2-7
v_gene: TRBV5-1
abundance: few
d_gene: -
CDR3aa: CASSGDSKQYF
CDR3nt: TGCGCCAGCAGCGGGGACTCCAAGCAGTACTTC

j_gene: TRBJ2-2
v_gene: TRBV9
abundance: -
d_gene: TRBD2
CDR3aa: CASSERGLAGGGELFF
CDR3nt: TGTGCCAGCAGCGAGAGGGGACTAGCGGGAGGCGGGGAGCTGTTTTTT

j_gene: TRBJ1-2
v_gene: TRBV18
abundance: few
d_gene: -
CDR3aa: CASSPPVQLYGYTF
CDR3nt: TGTGCCAGCTCACCACCGGTACAGCTCTATGGCTACACCTTC

j_gene: TRBJ1-2
v_gene: TRBV5-4
abundance: -
d_gene: -
CDR3aa: CASSTPGSHYGYTF
CDR3nt: TGTGCCAGCAGCACGCCGGGGAGTCACTATGGCTACACCTTC

j_gene: TRBJ1-5
v_gene: TRBV27
abundance: -
d_gene: -
CDR3aa: CASSFSANQPQHF
CDR3nt: TGTGCCAGCAGTTTTTCGGCCAATCAGCCCCAGCATTTT

j_gene: TRBJ2-7
v_gene: TRBV10-3
abundance: few
d_gene: TRBD2
CDR3aa: CAISQGLAGSYEQYF
CDR3nt: TGTGCCATCAGCCAGGGACTAGCGGGAAGCTACGAGCAGTACTTC

j_gene: TRBJ2-5
v_gene: TRBV7-2
abundance: -
d_gene: -
CDR3aa: CASSLLRGAGSTQYF
CDR3nt: TGTGCCAGCAGCTTATTAAGGGGGGCAGGGTCGACCCAGTACTTC

j_gene: TRBJ2-2
v_gene: TRBV5-1
abundance: -
d_gene: TRBD1
CDR3aa: CASSFTGGANTGELFF
CDR3nt: TGCGCCAGCAGCTTCACAGGGGGCGCGAACACCGGGGAGCTGTTTTTT

j_gene: TRBJ1-2
v_gene: TRBV5-1
abundance: few
d_gene: TRBD1
CDR3aa: CASSPTSGGGYTF
CDR3nt: TGCGCCAGCAGCCCCACCTCAGGGGGCGGCTACACCTTC

j_gene: TRBJ2-7
v_gene: TRBV10-3
abundance: many
d_gene: -
CDR3aa: CAISGGAVEQYF
CDR3nt: TGTGCCATCAGCGGGGGTGCGGTCGAGCAGTACTTC

j_gene: TRBJ2-5
v_gene: TRBV7-7
abundance: -
d_gene: TRBD1
CDR3aa: CASSSYDRGETQYF
CDR3nt: TGTGCCAGCAGCTCCTACGACAGGGGAGAGACCCAGTACTTC

j_gene: TRBJ1-2
v_gene: TRBV2
abundance: -
d_gene: -
CDR3aa: CASSYREGGYTF
CDR3nt: TGTGCCAGCTCCTACCGGGAAGGGGGCTACACCTTC

j_gene: TRBJ1-3
v_gene: TRBV7-9
abundance: -
d_gene: -
CDR3aa: CASSLADSGASGNTIYF
CDR3nt: TGTGCCAGCAGCTTAGCTGATTCAGGGGCCTCTGGAAACACCATATATTTT

j_gene: TRBJ1-1
v_gene: TRBV28
abundance: -
d_gene: -
CDR3aa: CASSLEITEAFF
CDR3nt: TGTGCCAGCAGTTTGGAAATCACTGAAGCTTTCTTT

j_gene: TRBJ2-3
v_gene: TRBV2
abundance: -
d_gene: TRBD2
CDR3aa: CASSPWTSWDTQYF
CDR3nt: TGTGCCAGCAGTCCATGGACTAGTTGGGATACGCAGTATTTT

j_gene: TRBJ1-5
v_gene: TRBV28
abundance: -
d_gene: -
CDR3aa: CASSRLVDWPQHF
CDR3nt: TGTGCCAGCAGTCGACTGGTTGATTGGCCCCAGCATTTT

j_gene: TRBJ2-7
v_gene: TRBV28
abundance: -
d_gene: TRBD1
CDR3aa: CASVRQGNSYEQYF
CDR3nt: TGTGCCAGCGTAAGACAGGGGAACTCCTACGAGCAGTACTTC

j_gene: TRBJ2-1
v_gene: TRBV30
abundance: -
d_gene: -
CDR3aa: CAWSVRAGDVQFF
CDR3nt: TGTGCCTGGAGTGTACGTGCTGGGGATGTGCAGTTCTTC

j_gene: TRBJ2-3
v_gene: TRBV10-1
abundance: few
d_gene: -
CDR3aa: CASSDESSGTVLYF
CDR3nt: TGCGCCAGCAGTGATGAATCTTCCGGGACCGTCTTGTATTTT

j_gene: TRBJ2-5
v_gene: TRBV27
abundance: few
d_gene: TRBD2
CDR3aa: CASRPRDYQETQYF
CDR3nt: TGTGCCAGCAGGCCAAGGGACTATCAAGAGACCCAGTACTTC

j_gene: TRBJ2-3
v_gene: TRBV15
abundance: -
d_gene: TRBD2
CDR3aa: CATSRGSGTSTDTQYF
CDR3nt: TGTGCCACCAGCAGAGGTAGCGGGACTAGCACAGATACGCAGTATTTT